This TCR beta chain is drawn from a study of liver allograft versus peripheral blood T cells. Study details: Repertoires of T cell receptors in transplanted livers were compared with recipients' peripheral blood repertoires.

TCRdb processed the reads anew with MiXCR; each CDR3 protein has one entry. The sample has 9,500 to 13,000 distinct CDR3 sequences; about 18% are singletons. Germline loops: CDR1 SGHDT, CDR2 YYEEEE. The CDR3 length is 16 residues. The J segment lost 4 bases and the V segment lost 4 bases, leaving 5 bases of the junction unmatched. This clonotype was obtained from a human patient who had a liver transplant. Some T cells may be provided by the graft donor. This sequence joins TRBV5-6 and TRBJ2-2; 12 bases are a match to TRBD2. The CDR3 loop is CASSPGLAGVTGELFF. In DNA form, the CDR3 reads TGTGCCAGCAGCCCGGGACTAGCGGGCGTCACCGGGGAGCTGTTTTTT.